A single sample is the source of the 10 T cell receptor beta chains below, sequenced in a study of breast tumors, draining lymph nodes, adjacent tissues. Each CDR3 protein is one row after TCRdb ran MiXCR on the multiplex PCR reads. The sample contains roughly 130,000 distinct CDR3 sequences, approximately 29% of which appear only once. The lymph nodes were axillary draining lymph nodes from breast cancer patients. The source material was axillary lymph node tissue. The source is a female donor with breast cancer. Some clones in this sample may be carry-over from other donors' samples.

The table lists this clonotype with many counts. The chain recombines TRBV18 with TRBJ1-2, with D tentatively TRBD1 (6 bases). CDR3 length: 16 residues. Germline V lookup: CDR1 KGHSH, CDR2 LQKENI. V gave up 6 bases and J gave up 5 bases, with 22 bases separating them. The CDR3 is CASSRMNGGRLYGYTF. CDR3 in DNA: TGTGCCAGCTCCCGAATGAACGGGGGCCGCCTTTATGGCTACACCTTC.

This clonotype was seen ten or more times. The chain couples TRBV12-3 or TRBV12-4 to TRBJ1-6; D unresolved. The germline V and J ends were trimmed by 3 bases and 5 bases, with 5 bases remaining between them. The CDR3 covers 13 residues. For the CDR3, the DNA is TGTGCCAGCAGTTTCGCAGATAATTCACCCCTCCACTTT. It is translated as CASSFADNSPLHF.

In this sample, this clonotype turned up many times. V usage is TRBV6-2 or TRBV6-3 and J usage is TRBJ1-2; perhaps TRBD1 as D (5 bases). V lost 1 base and J lost 7, with 7 bases in between. Germline CDR1 MNHEY, CDR2 SVGEGT. The CDR3 spans 12 residues. The CDR3 DNA reads TGTGCCAGCAGTTACTTCGGGGGTGGCTACACCTTC. Encoded protein: CASSYFGGGYTF.

Concerning this clonotype itself: A read error may be the cause here, since a much bigger clone is one base away. This chain joins TRBV12-3 or TRBV12-4 and TRBJ1-5; D perhaps matches TRBD1 (5 bases). The CDR3 spans 16 residues. The CDR3 coding sequence is TGTGCCAGCAGGACGGGGACTCCGAATAGCAATCAGCTCCAGCATTTT. This translates into CASRTGTPNSNQLQHF.

This clonotype was counted between two and nine times. The J gene is TRBJ1-4, the V gene TRBV29-1, with D possibly TRBD1 on 5 matching bases. The CDR3 contains 12 residues. CDR1 and CDR2 (germline): SQVTM, ANQGSEA. Trimming removed 4 bases from V and 7 bases from J, with 10 bases in between. The CDR3: CSVGGGGEKLFF. CDR3 sequence (DNA): TGCAGCGTTGGGGGGGGGGGTGAAAAACTGTTTTTT.

Points on this clonotype: This may come from a read error, since a much larger clone is one base off. CDR3 nucleotides: TGTCCCAGCAGCCGGGAATGGAGCACCGGGGAGCTGTTTTTT. Encoded protein: CPSSREWSTGELFF. This chain uses TRBV3-1 with TRBJ2-2; possibly TRBD2 for D (5 bases). Germline V gene lookup returns CDR1 LGHDT and CDR2 YNNKEL (reference sequence). The CDR3 is made up of 14 amino acids.

The V and J genes are TRBV7-9 and TRBJ2-3, with D tentatively TRBD1 (6 bases). The ends were cut back, 6 bases at V and 8 bases at J, with 21 bases in the middle. This CDR3 is 15 amino acids long. The germline CDR1 and CDR2 sequences are SEHNR and FQNEAQ (reference sequence). CDR3 coding DNA: TGTGCCAGCAGTTTCCAATCGTGGAGAGGGGGTACGCAGTATTTT. Amino acids: CASSFQSWRGGTQYF.

There are many counts of this clonotype. The V call is TRBV4-1, the J call TRBJ1-5; 7 nucleotides align to TRBD1. V trimming: 0 bases; J trimming: 5 bases; junction bases outside the gene matches: 1. Germline values: CDR1 MGHRA, CDR2 YSYEKL. The CDR3 sequence is 14 residues long. Written as DNA, the CDR3 is TGCGCCAGCAGCCAAGAAAGGGGGCATCAGCCCCAGCATTTT. Translating gives CASSQERGHQPQHF.

This clonotype was seen a handful of times. The chain employs TRBV10-1 and TRBJ1-4; tentative D call: TRBD1 (6 bases). CDR3 length: 13 residues. V gave up 9 bases and J gave up 7 bases, with 15 bases separating them. Germline loops: CDR1 WNHNN, CDR2 SYGVQD (reference sequence). For the CDR3, the DNA is TGCGCCAGGAAACCGGGGGCTGGTGAAAAACTGTTTTTT. It yields the protein CARKPGAGEKLFF.

This sequence joins TRBV7-9 and TRBJ1-1; weak D call: TRBD1 (5 bases). The CDR3 has 15 residues. The V gene's germline CDR1 is SEHNR and CDR2 FQNEAQ (reference sequence). The V end lost 5 bases, the J end lost 5 bases, and 18 bases lay between the germline ends. The CDR3 DNA reads as TGTGCCAGCAGCCCCAGGAGGGGTCTAGGGACTGAAGCTTTCTTT. Amino acids: CASSPRRGLGTEAFF.